These 4 T cell receptor beta chains were sequenced from one sample in a study of graft-versus-host responses after intestinal transplantation. Their recognized antigens are unknown. Assay used: immunoSEQ multiplex PCR; TCRdb lists only in-frame clones, some missing. Among over 100,000 clones, more than 90% were seen once, and the ten largest hold about 0.25%. Sample: unstimulated CD4+ T cells sorted from spleen or lymph node cells, taken before transplant. These receptors came from a human donor who was the organ donor for an intestinal transplant.

The chain employs TRBV5-1 and TRBJ2-1, with 11 bases identical to TRBD2. The CDR3 has 14 amino acids. Germline V gives CDR1 SGHRS, CDR2 YFSETQ. The V and J ends lost 4 bases and 8 bases, in that order; junction bases with no gene match: 5. The CDR3 reads CASSPLAGDYEQFF. The CDR3 coding sequence is TGCGCCAGCAGCCCACTAGCGGGAGACTATGAGCAGTTCTTC.

The rearrangement links TRBV7-2 to TRBJ2-2; TRBD2 might be the D (6 bases). The germline V and J ends were trimmed by 1 base and 5 bases, with 11 bases remaining between them. This CDR3 spans 15 amino acids. CDR1 is SGHTA, CDR2 FQGNSA, per germline. CDR3 nucleotides: TGTGCCAGCAGCTTAGATCTAGCGTCAACCGGGGAGCTGTTTTTT. Protein sequence: CASSLDLASTGELFF.

This clone was detected only a few times. The chain recombines TRBV7-2 with TRBJ2-3; D not resolved. The CDR3 contains 17 residues. Germline values: CDR1 SGHTA, CDR2 FQGNSA. V was shortened by 2 bases and J by 4 bases, with 19 bases between the two germline ends. The CDR3 loop is CASSLSLTKRPPDTQYF. DNA of the CDR3: TGTGCCAGCAGCTTAAGTCTGACAAAACGTCCCCCAGATACGCAGTATTTT.

The chain links TRBV19 to TRBJ1-1, with D possibly TRBD1 on 5 matching bases. Germline V gives CDR1 LNHDA, CDR2 SQIVND (reference sequence). The germline V and J ends were trimmed by 5 bases and 1 base, with 11 bases remaining between them. CDR3 length equals 14 residues. The CDR3 spells CASSPGPTNTEAFF. DNA of the CDR3: TGTGCCAGTAGTCCGGGGCCCACGAACACTGAAGCTTTCTTT.